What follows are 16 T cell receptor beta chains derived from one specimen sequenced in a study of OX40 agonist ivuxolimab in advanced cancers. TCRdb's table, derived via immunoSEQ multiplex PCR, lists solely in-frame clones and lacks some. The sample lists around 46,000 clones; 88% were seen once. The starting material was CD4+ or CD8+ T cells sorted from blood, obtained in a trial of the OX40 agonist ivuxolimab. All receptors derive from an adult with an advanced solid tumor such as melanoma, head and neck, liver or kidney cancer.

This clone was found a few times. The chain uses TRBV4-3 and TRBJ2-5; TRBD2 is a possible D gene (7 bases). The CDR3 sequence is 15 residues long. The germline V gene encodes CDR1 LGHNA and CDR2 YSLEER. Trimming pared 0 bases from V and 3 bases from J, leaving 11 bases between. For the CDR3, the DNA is TGCGCCAGCAGCCAAGAGAGGGGGGGGGAAGAGACCCAGTACTTC. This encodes CASSQERGGEETQYF.

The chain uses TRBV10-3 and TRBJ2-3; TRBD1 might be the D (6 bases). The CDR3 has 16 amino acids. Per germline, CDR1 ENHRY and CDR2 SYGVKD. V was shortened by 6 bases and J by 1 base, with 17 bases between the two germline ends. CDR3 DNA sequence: TGTGCCATCAGGGATGCAGGGGTAAAAGGCACAGATACGCAGTATTTT. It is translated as CAIRDAGVKGTDTQYF.

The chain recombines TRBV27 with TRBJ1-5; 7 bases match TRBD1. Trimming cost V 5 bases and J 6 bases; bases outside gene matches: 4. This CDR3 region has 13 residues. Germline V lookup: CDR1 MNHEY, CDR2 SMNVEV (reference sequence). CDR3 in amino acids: CASSTTGSQPQHF. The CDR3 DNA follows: TGTGCCAGCAGTACGACAGGGAGTCAGCCCCAGCATTTT.

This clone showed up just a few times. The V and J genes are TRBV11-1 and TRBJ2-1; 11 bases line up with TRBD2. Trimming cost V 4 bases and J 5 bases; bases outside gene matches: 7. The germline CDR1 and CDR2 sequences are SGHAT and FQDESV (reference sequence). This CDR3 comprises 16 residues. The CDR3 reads CASSSGPGLADNEQFF. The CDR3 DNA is TGTGCCAGCAGCTCAGGACCGGGACTAGCGGACAATGAGCAGTTCTTC.

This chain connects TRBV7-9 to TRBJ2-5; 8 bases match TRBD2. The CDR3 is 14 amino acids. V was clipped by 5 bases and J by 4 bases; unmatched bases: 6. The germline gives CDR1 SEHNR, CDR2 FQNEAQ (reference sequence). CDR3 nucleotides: TGTGCCAGCAGCCTCACTAGCGGAGCAGAGACCCAGTACTTC. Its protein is CASSLTSGAETQYF.

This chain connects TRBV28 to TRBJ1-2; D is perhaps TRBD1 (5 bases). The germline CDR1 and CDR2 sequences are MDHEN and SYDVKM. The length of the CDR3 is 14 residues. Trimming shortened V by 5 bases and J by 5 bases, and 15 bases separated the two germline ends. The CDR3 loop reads CASSIGTELYGYTF. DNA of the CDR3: TGTGCCAGCAGTATTGGGACCGAGCTATATGGCTACACCTTC.

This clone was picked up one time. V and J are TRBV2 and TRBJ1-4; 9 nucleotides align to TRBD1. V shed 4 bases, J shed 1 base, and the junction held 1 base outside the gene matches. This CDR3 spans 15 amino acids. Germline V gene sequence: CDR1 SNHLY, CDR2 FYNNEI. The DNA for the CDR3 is TGTGCCAGCAGTGCGACAGGGGGAACTAATGAAAAACTGTTTTTT. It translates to CASSATGGTNEKLFF.

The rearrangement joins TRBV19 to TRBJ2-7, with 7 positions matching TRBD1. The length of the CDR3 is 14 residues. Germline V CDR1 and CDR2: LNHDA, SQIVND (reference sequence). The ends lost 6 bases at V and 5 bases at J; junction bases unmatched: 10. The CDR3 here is CASSPEGGLDEQYF. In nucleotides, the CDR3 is TGTGCCAGTAGCCCTGAAGGGGGCTTGGACGAGCAGTACTTC. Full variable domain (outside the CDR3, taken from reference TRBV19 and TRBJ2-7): DGGITQSPKYLFRKEGQNVTLSCEQNLNHDAMYWYRQDPGQGLRLIYYSQIVNDFQKGDIAEGYSVSREKKESFPLTVTSAQKNPTAFYLCASSPEGGLDEQYFGPGTRLTVT.

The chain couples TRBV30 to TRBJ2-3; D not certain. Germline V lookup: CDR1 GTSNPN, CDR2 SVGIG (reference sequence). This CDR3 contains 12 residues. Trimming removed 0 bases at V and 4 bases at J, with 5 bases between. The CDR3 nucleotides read TGTGCCTGGAGTGTTCCCCCAGATACGCAGTATTTT. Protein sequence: CAWSVPPDTQYF.

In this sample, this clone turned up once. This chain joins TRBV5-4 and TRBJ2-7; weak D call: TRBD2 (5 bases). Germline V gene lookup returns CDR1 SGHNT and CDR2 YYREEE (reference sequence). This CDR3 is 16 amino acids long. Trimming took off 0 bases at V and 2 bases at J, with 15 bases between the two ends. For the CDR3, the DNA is TGTGCCAGCAGCTTGGGAGGCGGGTACGGGGCCTACGAGCAGTACTTC. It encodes CASSLGGGYGAYEQYF.

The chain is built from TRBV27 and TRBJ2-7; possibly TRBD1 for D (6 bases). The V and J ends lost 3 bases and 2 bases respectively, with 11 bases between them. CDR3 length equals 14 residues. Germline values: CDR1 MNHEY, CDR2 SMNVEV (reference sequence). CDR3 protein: CASSLTGVAYEQYF. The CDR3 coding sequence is TGTGCCAGCAGTTTGACAGGCGTTGCCTACGAGCAGTACTTC.

CDR3 residues: CASSLGPGSGEQFF. The CDR3 DNA is TGTGCCAGCAGTTTAGGGCCGGGATCAGGTGAGCAGTTCTTC. V and J are TRBV27 and TRBJ2-1; D may be TRBD2 (5 bases). The germline V gene has CDR1 MNHEY and CDR2 SMNVEV (reference sequence). The CDR3 extends over 14 amino acids. V dropped 2 bases and J dropped 9 bases, with 14 bases sitting between them.

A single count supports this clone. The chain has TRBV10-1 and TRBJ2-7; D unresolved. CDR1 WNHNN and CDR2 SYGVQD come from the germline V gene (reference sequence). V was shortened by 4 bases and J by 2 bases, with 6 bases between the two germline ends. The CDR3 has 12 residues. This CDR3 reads CASSGATYEQYF. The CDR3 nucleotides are TGCGCCAGCAGTGGTGCGACCTACGAGCAGTACTTC.

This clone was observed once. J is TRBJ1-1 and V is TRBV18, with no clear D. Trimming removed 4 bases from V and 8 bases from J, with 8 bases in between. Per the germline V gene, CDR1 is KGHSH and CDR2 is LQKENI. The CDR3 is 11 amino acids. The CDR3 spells CASSRTEEAFF. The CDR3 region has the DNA TGTGCCAGCTCACGAACGGAGGAAGCTTTCTTT.

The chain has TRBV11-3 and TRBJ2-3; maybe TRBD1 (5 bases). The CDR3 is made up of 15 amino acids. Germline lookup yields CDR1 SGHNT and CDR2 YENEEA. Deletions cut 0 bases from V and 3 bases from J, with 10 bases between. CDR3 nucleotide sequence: TGTGCCAGCAGCTTAGATGTGTCAGGGACAGATACGCAGTATTTT. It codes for CASSLDVSGTDTQYF. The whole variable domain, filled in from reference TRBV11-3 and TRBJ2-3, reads EAGVVQSPRYKIIEKKQPVAFWCNPISGHNTLYWYLQNLGQGPELLIRYENEEAVDDSQLPKDRFSAERLKGVDSTLKIQPAELGDSAVYLCASSLDVSGTDTQYFGPGTRLTVL.

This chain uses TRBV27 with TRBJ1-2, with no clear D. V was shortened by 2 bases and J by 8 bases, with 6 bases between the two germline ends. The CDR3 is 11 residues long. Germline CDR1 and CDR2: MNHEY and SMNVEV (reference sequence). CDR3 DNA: TGTGCCAGCAGTTTAAGACCGGGCTACACCTTC. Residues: CASSLRPGYTF.